This T cell receptor (beta chain) was captured by sequencing in a study of T cell repertoires in cytomegalovirus infection (dated by TCRdb to about 2019). Study-level background: Recently identified HLA-C-restricted CMV epitopes, whose presentation resists viral immunomodulation, were targeted by peptide stimulations together with well-studied HLA-B-restricted epitopes. Because public TCR beta signatures pointed to carriage of CMV infection together with the matching HLA type, the HLA type of each donor mattered for the analysis. General study outcomes and caveats: In both this cohort and an independent roughly 350-donor cohort, the cumulative frequency of public TCR beta family members distinguished carriers of CMV infection plus the relevant HLA type. The ex vivo response was dominated by HLA-C-restricted CMV-specific TCR beta clonotypes, and the single most frequent clonotype in two of eight donors was supplied by these HLA-C-restricted clonotypes.

Trimming costs V 6 bases and J 0 bases, and their ends lie 11 bases apart. From the cysteine up to the phenylalanine, the CDR3 has a length of 14 residues. The only DNA kept is the CDR3, 42 bases in frame from the first base. The germline V gene yields SGHVS for CDR1 and FNYEAQ for CDR2. The run used an Illumina HiSeq 1500. The public sequencing data were trimmed at Q25 with fastp and processed into clonotypes with MiXCR by TCRdb, which kept only in-frame beta chains. All rows with the same CDR3 protein become a single entry with the most common DNA and genes. The sample has a few hundred thousand distinct CDR3 sequences on record, roughly a third of them singletons. The biggest ten clones account for 17% of the sample. The intended sense of this specimen's treatment or condition label: in vitro stimulation with specific CMV peptide epitopes to enrich CMV-specific T cells. This clonotype was observed many times. No antigen is known for it. No base qualities exist here, and no much larger clone lies one base off it.

Sequenced here: cultured PBMCs, sampled from culture after CMV antigen stimulation. The clonotype originates from a human donor in good health (CMV status not recorded). Some clones in this sample may be carry-over from other donors' samples. Rearrangement joined TRBV7-6 to TRBJ1-1, with TRBD1 tentatively as D gene (6 bases match). CDR3 region: CASSPGQMNTEAFF. In nucleotides, the sequence is TGTGCCAGCAGTCCCGGACAGATGAACACTGAAGCTTTCTTT.